The 29 T cell receptor beta chains below were found in one sample sequenced in a study of glioma-infiltrating T cells. The iRepertoire nested amplicon-rescue multiplex PCR amplified TCR alpha and beta CDR3s from RNA. Each CDR3 protein is one row after TCRdb ran MiXCR on the multiplex PCR reads. The sample shows 12,000 or so distinct CDR3 sequences, around 27% of them seen only once. Sequenced: glioma tissue, nonneoplastic brain tissue, or PBMCs (not recorded which). These receptors were taken from a human donor with low-grade glioma or glioblastoma, undergoing nonglioma brain surgery, or in good health (not recorded which).

This clonotype was picked up many times. The chain is built from TRBV28 and TRBJ1-2; D call uncertain. Trimming took 5 bases from V and 6 from J, leaving 7 bases between them. Germline loops: CDR1 MDHEN, CDR2 SYDVKM. This CDR3 contains 11 residues. The CDR3 DNA reads as TGTGCCAGCAGTCGGACGGATGGCTACACCTTC. Its translation is CASSRTDGYTF.

This clonotype was counted ten times or more. The chain joins TRBV20-1 to TRBJ1-3; D is unresolved. The germline gives CDR1 DFQATT, CDR2 SNEGSKA (reference sequence). The V end lost 0 bases, the J end lost 3 bases, and 15 bases lay between the germline ends. The CDR3 loop spans 16 amino acids. In DNA form, the CDR3 reads TGCAGTGCTAGAGACCGGCAGCACAGCCTTGGAAACACCATATATTTT. The encoded protein is CSARDRQHSLGNTIYF.

The sample holds a few counts of this clonotype. The gene calls are TRBV7-3 and TRBJ2-1, with D possibly TRBD1 on 5 matching bases. CDR3 length: 15 residues. Germline assignment: CDR1 SGHTA and CDR2 FQGTGA. Trimming cost V 3 bases and J 1 base, with 10 bases left between them. The CDR3: CASSFWGQSYNEQFF. The CDR3 DNA sequence: TGTGCCAGCAGCTTTTGGGGCCAATCCTACAATGAGCAGTTCTTC.

This clonotype was observed many times. The genes are TRBV20-1 and TRBJ1-2; D is perhaps TRBD1 (5 bases). The germline V gene encodes CDR1 DFQATT and CDR2 SNEGSKA (reference sequence). CDR3 length: 13 residues. Trimming cost V 1 base and J 8 bases, with 14 bases left between them. In DNA, the CDR3 is TGCAGTGCTAGAGGAGCGGGGCTTGGAGGCTACACCTTC. Protein sequence: CSARGAGLGGYTF.

The V gene is TRBV12-3 or TRBV12-4, the J gene TRBJ1-5; no clear D. Trimming cost V 7 bases and J 4 bases, with 11 bases left between them. The CDR3 has 13 amino acids. The CDR3 loop is CASILTQNQPQHF. The CDR3 DNA follows: TGTGCCAGCATCCTGACACAAAATCAGCCCCAGCATTTT.

This clonotype was seen at least ten times. The V and J genes are TRBV6-1 and TRBJ2-1; no firm D call. Between the trimmed V and J ends, which lost 6 bases and 4 bases, there was a span of 13 bases. The CDR3 is 14 residues long. The germline V gene encodes CDR1 MNHNS and CDR2 SASEGT. The chain's CDR3 is CASRSGQSYNEQFF. CDR3 coding DNA: TGTGCCAGCAGGTCCGGGCAGAGTTACAATGAGCAGTTCTTC.

As to this clonotype: One junction end does not reproduce the germline sequence, and a read error may be involved. The chain joins TRBV10-3 to TRBJ1-4; D ambiguous. The CDR3 spans 14 residues. Germline-derived CDR1 and CDR2 are ENHRY and SYGVKD. The CDR3, as DNA: TGTGCCAACAGTTGGGCCGGCGGGGATGAAAAACTGTTTTTT. Encoded protein: CANSWAGGDEKLFF.

The sample holds one count of this clonotype. The chain is built from TRBV6-4 and TRBJ1-6; the D gene is possibly TRBD1 (6 bases). The CDR3 has 14 residues. CDR1 and CDR2 (germline): MRHNA, SNTAGT. V was clipped by 6 bases and J by 9 bases, with 15 bases between them. CDR3 sequence (DNA): TGTGCCAGCAGCTACTCAGCGACAGGTTCACCCCTCCACTTT. Its translation: CASSYSATGSPLHF.

This chain uses TRBV2 with TRBJ2-7; D possibly corresponds to TRBD1 (6 bases). Trimming pared 10 bases from V and 1 base from J, leaving 8 bases between. Germline CDR1 and CDR2: SNHLY and FYNNEI. This CDR3 is built from 11 residues. The CDR3, as DNA: TGTGCCATTACAGGGTCCTACGAGCAGTACTTC. Protein product: CAITGSYEQYF.

This clonotype showed up many times. The rearrangement links TRBV20-1 to TRBJ1-2; 11 bases agree with TRBD1. CDR1 and CDR2 (germline): DFQATT, SNEGSKA (reference sequence). The CDR3 is made up of 16 amino acids. V shed 4 bases and J 3 bases; nucleotides not matched to a gene: 10. The CDR3 DNA follows: TGCAGTGCTAATACAAACTCGGGACAGGGGGACTATGGCTACACCTTC. Translated: CSANTNSGQGDYGYTF.

About this clonotype: Compared with germline, one end of the junction differs, possibly owing to a read error. The J gene is TRBJ2-7, the V gene TRBV11-1, with D possibly being TRBD2 (6 bases). Germline lookup yields CDR1 SGHAT and CDR2 FQDESV (reference sequence). The CDR3 sequence is 12 residues long. CDR3 sequence: CAGSLGGVEQYF. CDR3 nucleotides: TGCGCCGGCAGCCTCGGAGGGGTTGAGCAGTACTTC.

This clonotype was detected a few times. The J gene is TRBJ2-7, the V gene TRBV11-3; 9 bases map to TRBD1. The CDR3 loop spans 15 amino acids. Germline V gene sequence: CDR1 SGHNT, CDR2 YENEEA. The V segment lost 5 bases and the J segment 7 bases; nucleotides outside the gene matches: 12. CDR3 in amino acids: CASSPEGTGWKEQYF. As DNA, the CDR3 is TGTGCCAGCAGCCCAGAAGGGACAGGGTGGAAAGAGCAGTACTTC. Full variable domain (remainder filled in from reference TRBV11-3 and TRBJ2-7): EAGVVQSPRYKIIEKKQPVAFWCNPISGHNTLYWYLQNLGQGPELLIRYENEEAVDDSQLPKDRFSAERLKGVDSTLKIQPAELGDSAVYLCASSPEGTGWKEQYFGPGTRLTVT.

This clonotype was counted between two and nine times. This rearrangement joins TRBV29-1 to TRBJ1-2; no definite D call. The CDR3 loop spans 13 amino acids. Between the trimmed V and J ends, which lost 4 bases and 8 bases, there was a span of 17 bases. The V gene's germline CDR1 is SQVTM and CDR2 ANQGSEA. The DNA of the CDR3 is TGCAGCGTTGGGGCAGCCGCCGGGAGCGGCTACACCTTC. Translating gives CSVGAAAGSGYTF.

The sample holds a few counts of this clonotype. The chain has TRBV3-1 and TRBJ2-7; D might be TRBD2 (5 bases). Per germline, CDR1 LGHDT and CDR2 YNNKEL (reference sequence). The CDR3 has 15 amino acids. Deletions cut 1 base from V and 0 bases from J, with 10 bases between. The CDR3 reads CASSQVGGRSYEQYF. The CDR3, as DNA: TGTGCCAGCAGCCAAGTGGGCGGGCGCTCCTACGAGCAGTACTTC.

As regards this clonotype: A clone one base away is much larger, so this may be a read error. V gene TRBV12-3 or TRBV12-4 combines with J gene TRBJ2-7; 7 bases map to TRBD2. This CDR3 region has 12 residues. CDR3 loop: CASTSGTYERYF. The CDR3 DNA reads TGTGCCAGCACTAGCGGTACCTACGAGCGGTACTTC.

Many counts were recorded for this clonotype. The chain combines TRBV3-1 with TRBJ2-7; maybe TRBD1 (5 bases). Trimming stripped 1 base from V and 4 bases from J, with 11 bases between. Germline loops: CDR1 LGHDT, CDR2 YNNKEL (reference sequence). CDR3 length: 14 amino acids. Here the CDR3 DNA reads TGTGCCAGCAGCCAAGGCGACAGAAGATACGAGCAGTACTTC. This codes for CASSQGDRRYEQYF.

In this sample, this clonotype turned up once. This chain links TRBV4-2 with TRBJ2-7; 11 nucleotides align to TRBD2. V shed 4 bases and J 7 bases; nucleotides not matched to a gene: 18. The V gene's germline CDR1 is LGHNA and CDR2 YNFKEQ. The CDR3 loop spans 18 amino acids. The CDR3 DNA is TGTGCCAGCAGCCGTCGCTTAGGGGAGGGACTAGCGGACAATGAGCAGTACTTC. This gives the protein CASSRRLGEGLADNEQYF.

At least ten counts were recorded for this clonotype. The J gene is TRBJ1-2, the V gene TRBV28; no firm D call. The CDR3 contains 13 residues. Germline V gene data show CDR1 as MDHEN and CDR2 as SYDVKM. Trimming stripped 10 bases from V and 5 bases from J, with 17 bases between. The CDR3 DNA reads TGTGCCACCATAATGCCCCTCTGGTATGGCTACACCTTC. Its translation is CATIMPLWYGYTF.

Comments on this clonotype: Given a much more abundant clone one base away, this may be a read error. V usage is TRBV7-2 and J usage is TRBJ2-2; D perhaps matches TRBD1 (5 bases). Per the germline V gene, CDR1 is SGHTA and CDR2 is FQGNSA. V shed 8 bases and J shed 7 bases, with 11 bases lying between them. The CDR3 length is 12 residues. CDR3 amino acids: CASGAYIGELFF. DNA of the CDR3: TGTGCCAGCGGGGCATACATCGGGGAGCTGTTTTTT.

This clonotype was detected many times. V gene TRBV2 combines with J gene TRBJ2-3; possible D gene TRBD1, 5 bases. Germline loops: CDR1 SNHLY, CDR2 FYNNEI. Trimming shortened V by 4 bases and J by 3 bases, and 11 bases separated the two germline ends. This CDR3 has 14 residues. CDR3 sequence reads: CASSVQGATDTQYF. DNA for the CDR3: TGTGCCAGCAGTGTCCAGGGCGCAACAGATACGCAGTATTTT.

This clonotype appeared a few times. A single base separates this from a much larger clone, so it may be a read error. This chain joins TRBV20-1 and TRBJ2-5, with D perhaps TRBD2 (5 bases). From germline, CDR1 is DFQATT and CDR2 SNEGSKA (reference sequence). This CDR3 region has 14 residues. The CDR3 nucleotides read TGCAGTGCTAGAGGGCCTAGTGCTGGGGAGACCAAGTACTTC. Translating gives CSARGPSAGETKYF.

The chain recombines TRBV19 with TRBJ2-7; D uncertain. The ends were cut back, 5 bases at V and 6 bases at J, with 5 bases in the middle. The CDR3 length is 10 residues. Germline values: CDR1 LNHDA, CDR2 SQIVND (reference sequence). CDR3 region: CASSLSEQYF. CDR3 in DNA: TGTGCCAGTAGTTTGAGCGAGCAGTACTTC.

Many counts were recorded for this clonotype. The chain carries TRBV27 and TRBJ1-5, with no clear D. CDR1 is MNHEY, CDR2 SMNVEV, per germline (reference sequence). V lost 4 bases to trimming and J lost 3 bases, with 7 bases between them. This CDR3 has 13 amino acids. CDR3 region: CASSYFYNQPQHF. The CDR3 DNA follows: TGTGCCAGCAGTTACTTTTACAATCAGCCCCAGCATTTT.

This clonotype has just one count. The chain employs TRBV20-1 and TRBJ2-1; 13 bases agree with TRBD2. The germline gives CDR1 DFQATT, CDR2 SNEGSKA (reference sequence). Trimming took 6 bases from V and 10 from J; bases not matched to a gene: 6. This CDR3 has 13 residues. The CDR3 region has the DNA TGCAGTGCCTGGACTAGCGGGAGATTAGAGCAGTTCTTC. Translation: CSAWTSGRLEQFF.

The chain's CDR3 is CASRLGTSRSSYNEQYF. Here the CDR3 DNA reads TGTGCCAGCAGACTCGGGACTAGCAGAAGCTCCTACAACGAGCAGTACTTC. The genes are TRBV27 and TRBJ2-7; 9 bases line up with TRBD2. Germline V lookup: CDR1 MNHEY, CDR2 SMNVEV (reference sequence). CDR3 length: 17 residues. J was trimmed by 5 bases and V by 6 bases; bases with no gene match: 17.

This clonotype occurred many times. The V gene is TRBV6-1, the J gene TRBJ1-3, with a tentative D call TRBD1 (6 bases). CDR1 is MNHNS, CDR2 SASEGT, per germline. The germline V and J ends were trimmed by 5 bases and 0 bases, with 23 bases remaining between them. This CDR3 contains 19 residues. This CDR3 is CASSPLGDNAFFSGNTIYF. In nucleotides, the CDR3 is TGTGCCAGCAGTCCCCTGGGGGACAATGCGTTTTTCTCTGGAAACACCATATATTTT.

J is TRBJ2-2 and V is TRBV5-6; 7 positions agree with TRBD1. Germline assignment: CDR1 SGHDT and CDR2 YYEEEE. The CDR3 covers 14 residues. The junction had 2 bases not matched to a gene; V was cut back by 0 bases and J by 6 bases. The CDR3 DNA follows: TGTGCCAGCAGCTTGGGGGACAGCGCCGGGGAGCTGTTTTTT. Its translation: CASSLGDSAGELFF. Using reference TRBV5-6 and TRBJ2-2 for the parts outside the CDR3, the full variable domain is DAGVTQSPTHLIKTRGQQVTLRCSPKSGHDTVSWYQQALGQGPQFIFQYYEEEERQRGNFPDRFSGHQFPNYSSELNVNALLLGDSALYLCASSLGDSAGELFFGEGSRLTVL.

This clonotype showed up many times. This chain uses TRBV20-1 with TRBJ2-7, with 7 bases lining up with TRBD1. The CDR3 is 13 amino acids. The V gene's germline CDR1 is DFQATT and CDR2 SNEGSKA (reference sequence). The trim removed 7 bases at V and 4 bases at J, leaving 10 bases unmatched. CDR3 region: CSVIQGRTYEQYF. The DNA of the CDR3 is TGCAGTGTTATACAGGGGCGGACTTACGAGCAGTACTTC.

A few counts support this clonotype. The chain has TRBV12-3 or TRBV12-4 and TRBJ1-4; 7 positions agree with TRBD1. V dropped 0 bases and J dropped 5; count of bases not matched to a gene: 3. The CDR3 loop spans 15 amino acids. The CDR3 nucleotides are TGTGCCAGCAGTTTAGCAGGGACAGAGAATGAAAAACTGTTTTTT. Protein product: CASSLAGTENEKLFF.